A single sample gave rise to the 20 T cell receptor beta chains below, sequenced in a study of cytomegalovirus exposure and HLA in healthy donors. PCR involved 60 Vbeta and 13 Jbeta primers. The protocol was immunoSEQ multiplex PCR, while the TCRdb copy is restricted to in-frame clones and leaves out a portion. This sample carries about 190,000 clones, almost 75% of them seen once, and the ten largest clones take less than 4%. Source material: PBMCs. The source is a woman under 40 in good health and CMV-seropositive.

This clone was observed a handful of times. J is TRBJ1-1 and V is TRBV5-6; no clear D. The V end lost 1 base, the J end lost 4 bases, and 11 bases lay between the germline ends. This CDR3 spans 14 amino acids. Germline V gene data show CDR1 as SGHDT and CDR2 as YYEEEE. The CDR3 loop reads CASSLPGWATEAFF. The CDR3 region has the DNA TGTGCCAGCAGCTTGCCGGGGTGGGCCACTGAAGCTTTCTTT.

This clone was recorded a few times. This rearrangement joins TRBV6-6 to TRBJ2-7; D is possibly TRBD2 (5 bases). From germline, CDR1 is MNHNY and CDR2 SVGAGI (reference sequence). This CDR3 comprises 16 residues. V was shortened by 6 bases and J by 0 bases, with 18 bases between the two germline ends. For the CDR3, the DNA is TGTGCCAGCAGCCCGCGGTCCCTAGCAACCTCCTACGAGCAGTACTTC. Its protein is CASSPRSLATSYEQYF.

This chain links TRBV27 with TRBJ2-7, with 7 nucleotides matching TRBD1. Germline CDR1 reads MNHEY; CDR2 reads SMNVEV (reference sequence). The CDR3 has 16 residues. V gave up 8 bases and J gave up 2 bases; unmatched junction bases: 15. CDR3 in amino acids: CASSNFPGQLTYEQYF. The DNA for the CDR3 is TGTGCCAGCTCCAATTTCCCGGGACAGCTCACCTACGAGCAGTACTTC.

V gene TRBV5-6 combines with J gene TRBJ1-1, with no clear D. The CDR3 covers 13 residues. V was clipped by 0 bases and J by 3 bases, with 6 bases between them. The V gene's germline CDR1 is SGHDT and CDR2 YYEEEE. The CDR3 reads CASSLGADTEAFF. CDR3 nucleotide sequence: TGTGCCAGCAGCTTGGGGGCAGACACTGAAGCTTTCTTT.

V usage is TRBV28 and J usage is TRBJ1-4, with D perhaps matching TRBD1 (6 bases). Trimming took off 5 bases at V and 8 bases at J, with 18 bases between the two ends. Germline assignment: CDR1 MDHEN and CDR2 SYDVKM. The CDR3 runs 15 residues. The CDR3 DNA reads TGTGCCAGCAGTGCTAGGGGGGGGCGAAACGAAAAACTGTTTTTT. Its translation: CASSARGGRNEKLFF.

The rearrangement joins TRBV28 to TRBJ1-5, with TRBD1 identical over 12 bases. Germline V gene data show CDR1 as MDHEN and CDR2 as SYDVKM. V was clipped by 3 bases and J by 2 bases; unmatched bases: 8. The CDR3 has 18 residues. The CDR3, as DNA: TGTGCCAGCAGTTTCCGGGACAGGGGGCCCAAGGGCAATCAGCCCCAGCATTTT. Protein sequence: CASSFRDRGPKGNQPQHF.

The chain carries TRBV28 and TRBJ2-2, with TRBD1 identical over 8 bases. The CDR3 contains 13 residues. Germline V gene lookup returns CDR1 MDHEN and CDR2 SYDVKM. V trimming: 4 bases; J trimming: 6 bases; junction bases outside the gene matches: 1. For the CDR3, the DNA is TGTGCCAGCAGTTCGACAGGGGCCGGGGAGCTGTTTTTT. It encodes CASSSTGAGELFF.

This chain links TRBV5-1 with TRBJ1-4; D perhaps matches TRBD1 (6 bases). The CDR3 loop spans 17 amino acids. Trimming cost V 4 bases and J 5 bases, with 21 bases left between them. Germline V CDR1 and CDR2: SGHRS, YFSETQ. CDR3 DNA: TGCGCCAGCAGCCCCAGGTCGGACAGAAGTGTGAATGAAAAACTGTTTTTT. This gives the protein CASSPRSDRSVNEKLFF.

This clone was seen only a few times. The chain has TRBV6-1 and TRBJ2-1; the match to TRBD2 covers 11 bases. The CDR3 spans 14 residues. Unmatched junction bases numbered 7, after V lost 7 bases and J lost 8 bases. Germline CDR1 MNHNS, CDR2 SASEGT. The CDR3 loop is CASILAGEFDEQFF. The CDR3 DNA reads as TGTGCCAGCATACTAGCGGGAGAGTTCGATGAGCAGTTCTTC.

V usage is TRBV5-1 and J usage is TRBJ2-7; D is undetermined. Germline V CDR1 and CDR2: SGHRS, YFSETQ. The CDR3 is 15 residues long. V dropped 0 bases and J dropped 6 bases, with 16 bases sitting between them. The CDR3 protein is CASSLGPIVTGEQYF. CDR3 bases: TGCGCCAGCAGCTTGGGTCCAATCGTCACGGGCGAGCAGTACTTC.

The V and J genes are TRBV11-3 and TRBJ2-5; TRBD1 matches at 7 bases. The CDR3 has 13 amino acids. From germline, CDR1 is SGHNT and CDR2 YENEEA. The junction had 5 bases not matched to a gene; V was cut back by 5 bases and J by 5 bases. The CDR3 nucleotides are TGTGCCAGCAGCCTCACACAGGGGGAGACCCAGTACTTC. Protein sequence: CASSLTQGETQYF.

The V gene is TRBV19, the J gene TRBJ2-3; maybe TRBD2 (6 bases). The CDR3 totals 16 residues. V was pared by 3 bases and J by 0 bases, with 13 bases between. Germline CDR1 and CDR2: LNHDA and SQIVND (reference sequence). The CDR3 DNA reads TGTGCCAGTAGTATGGGGGGACCGCTGAGCACAGATACGCAGTATTTT. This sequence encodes CASSMGGPLSTDTQYF.

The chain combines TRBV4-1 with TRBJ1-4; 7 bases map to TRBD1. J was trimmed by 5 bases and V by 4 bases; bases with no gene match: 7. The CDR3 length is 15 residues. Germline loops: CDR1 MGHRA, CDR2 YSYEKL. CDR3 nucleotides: TGCGCCAGCAGCCCAGGACAGGAGACCAATGAAAAACTGTTTTTT. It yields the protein CASSPGQETNEKLFF.

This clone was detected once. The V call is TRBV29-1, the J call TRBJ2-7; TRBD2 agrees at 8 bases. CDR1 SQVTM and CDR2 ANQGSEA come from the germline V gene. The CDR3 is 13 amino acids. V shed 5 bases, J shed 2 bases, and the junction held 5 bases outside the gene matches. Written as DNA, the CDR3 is TGCAGCGTTACAGTAGCGGGGACCTACGAGCAGTACTTC. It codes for CSVTVAGTYEQYF.

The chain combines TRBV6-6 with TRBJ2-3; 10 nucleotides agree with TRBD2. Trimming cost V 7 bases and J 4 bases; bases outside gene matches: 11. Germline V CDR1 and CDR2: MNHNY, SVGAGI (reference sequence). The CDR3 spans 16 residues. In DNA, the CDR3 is TGTGCCAGCACTAGGCAGCGGGAGGGCCCCGCAGATACGCAGTATTTT. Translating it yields CASTRQREGPADTQYF.

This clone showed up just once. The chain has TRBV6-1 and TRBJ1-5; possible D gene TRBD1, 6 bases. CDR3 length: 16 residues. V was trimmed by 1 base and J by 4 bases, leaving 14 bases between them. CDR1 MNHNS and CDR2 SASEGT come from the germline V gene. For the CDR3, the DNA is TGTGCCAGCAGTGAAGTTGGGGGCCCGAGGAATCAGCCCCAGCATTTT. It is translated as CASSEVGGPRNQPQHF.

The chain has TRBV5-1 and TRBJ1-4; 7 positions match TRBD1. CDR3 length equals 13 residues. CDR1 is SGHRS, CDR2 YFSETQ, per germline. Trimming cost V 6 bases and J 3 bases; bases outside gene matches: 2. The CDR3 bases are TGCGCCAGCACGACAGGGTCTAATGAAAAACTGTTTTTT. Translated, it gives CASTTGSNEKLFF.

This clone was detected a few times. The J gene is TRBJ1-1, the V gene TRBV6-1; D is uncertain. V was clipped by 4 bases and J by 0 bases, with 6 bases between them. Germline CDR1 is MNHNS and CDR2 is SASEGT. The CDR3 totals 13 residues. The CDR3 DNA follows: TGTGCCAGCAGTGCTACAGTGAACACTGAAGCTTTCTTT. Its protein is CASSATVNTEAFF.

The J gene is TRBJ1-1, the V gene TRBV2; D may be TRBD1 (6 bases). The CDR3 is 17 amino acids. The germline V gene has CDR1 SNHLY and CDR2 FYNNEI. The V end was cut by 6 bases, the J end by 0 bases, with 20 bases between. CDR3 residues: CASRGRTVASMNTEAFF. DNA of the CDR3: TGTGCCAGCAGGGGCCGGACAGTCGCCTCTATGAACACTGAAGCTTTCTTT.

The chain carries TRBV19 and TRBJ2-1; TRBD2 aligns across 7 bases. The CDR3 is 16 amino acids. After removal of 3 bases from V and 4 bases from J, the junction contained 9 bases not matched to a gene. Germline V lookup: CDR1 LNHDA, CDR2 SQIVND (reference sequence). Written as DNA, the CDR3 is TGTGCCAGTAGTATTGGCTTAGCGGGCTCATACAATGAGCAGTTCTTC. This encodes CASSIGLAGSYNEQFF.